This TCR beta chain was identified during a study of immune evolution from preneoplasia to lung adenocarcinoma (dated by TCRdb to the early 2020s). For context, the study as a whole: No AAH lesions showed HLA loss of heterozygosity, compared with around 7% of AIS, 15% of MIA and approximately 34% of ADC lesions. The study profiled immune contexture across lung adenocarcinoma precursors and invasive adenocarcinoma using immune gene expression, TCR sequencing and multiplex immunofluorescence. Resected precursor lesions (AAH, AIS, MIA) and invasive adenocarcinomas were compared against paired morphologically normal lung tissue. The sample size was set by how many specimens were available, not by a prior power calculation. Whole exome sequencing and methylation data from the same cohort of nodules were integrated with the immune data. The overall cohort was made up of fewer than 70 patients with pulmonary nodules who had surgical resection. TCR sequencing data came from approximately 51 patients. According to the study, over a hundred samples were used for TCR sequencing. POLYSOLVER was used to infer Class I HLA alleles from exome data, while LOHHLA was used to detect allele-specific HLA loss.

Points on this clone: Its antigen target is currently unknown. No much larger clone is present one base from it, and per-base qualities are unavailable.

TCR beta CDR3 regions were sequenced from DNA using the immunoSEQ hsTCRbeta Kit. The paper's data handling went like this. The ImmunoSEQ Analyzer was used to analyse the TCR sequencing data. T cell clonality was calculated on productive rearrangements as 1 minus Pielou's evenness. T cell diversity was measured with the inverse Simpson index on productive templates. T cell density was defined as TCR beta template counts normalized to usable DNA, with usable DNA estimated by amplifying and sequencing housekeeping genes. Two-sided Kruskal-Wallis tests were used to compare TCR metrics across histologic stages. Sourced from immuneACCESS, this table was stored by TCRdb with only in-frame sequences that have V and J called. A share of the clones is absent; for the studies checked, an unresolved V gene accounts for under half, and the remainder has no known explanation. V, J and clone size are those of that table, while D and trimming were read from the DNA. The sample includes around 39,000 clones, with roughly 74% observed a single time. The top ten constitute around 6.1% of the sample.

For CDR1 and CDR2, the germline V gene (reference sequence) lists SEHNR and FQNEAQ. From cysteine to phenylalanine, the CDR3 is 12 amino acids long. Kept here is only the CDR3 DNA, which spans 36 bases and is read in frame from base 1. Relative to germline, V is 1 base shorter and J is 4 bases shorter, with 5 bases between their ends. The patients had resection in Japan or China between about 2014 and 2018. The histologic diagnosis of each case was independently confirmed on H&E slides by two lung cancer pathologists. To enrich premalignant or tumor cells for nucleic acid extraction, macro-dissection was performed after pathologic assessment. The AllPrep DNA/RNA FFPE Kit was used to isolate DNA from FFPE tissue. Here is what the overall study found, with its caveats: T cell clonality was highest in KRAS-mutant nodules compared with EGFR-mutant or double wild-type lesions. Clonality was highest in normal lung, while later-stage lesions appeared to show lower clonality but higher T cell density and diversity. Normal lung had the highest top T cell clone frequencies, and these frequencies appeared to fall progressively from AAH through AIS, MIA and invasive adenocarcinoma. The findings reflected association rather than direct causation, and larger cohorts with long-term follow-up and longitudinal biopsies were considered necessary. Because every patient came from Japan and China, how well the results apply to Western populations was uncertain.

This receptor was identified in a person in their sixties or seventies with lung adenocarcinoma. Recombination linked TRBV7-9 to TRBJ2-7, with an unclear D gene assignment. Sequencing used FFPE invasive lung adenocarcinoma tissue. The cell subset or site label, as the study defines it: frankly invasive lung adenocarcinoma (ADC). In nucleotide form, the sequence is TGTGCCAGCAGCTTAGTGGAGTACGAGCAGTACTTC. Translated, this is CASSLVEYEQYF.